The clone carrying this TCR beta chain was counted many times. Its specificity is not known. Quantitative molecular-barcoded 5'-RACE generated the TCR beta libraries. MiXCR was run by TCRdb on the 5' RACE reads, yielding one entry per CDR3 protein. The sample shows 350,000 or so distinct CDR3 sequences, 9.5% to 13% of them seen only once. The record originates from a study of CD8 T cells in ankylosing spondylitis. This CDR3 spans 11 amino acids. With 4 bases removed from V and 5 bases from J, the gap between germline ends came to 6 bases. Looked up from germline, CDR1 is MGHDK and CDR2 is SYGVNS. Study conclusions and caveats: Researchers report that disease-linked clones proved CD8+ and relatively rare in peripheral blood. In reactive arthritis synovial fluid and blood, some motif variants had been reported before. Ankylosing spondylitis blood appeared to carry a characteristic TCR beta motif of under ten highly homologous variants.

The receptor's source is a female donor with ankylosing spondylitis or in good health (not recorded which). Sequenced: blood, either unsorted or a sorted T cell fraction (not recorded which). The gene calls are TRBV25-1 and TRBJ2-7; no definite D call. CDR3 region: CASSGLDEQYF. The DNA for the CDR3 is TGTGCCAGCAGTGGGTTGGACGAGCAGTACTTC.